The 5 T cell receptor beta chains listed next were all sequenced from one sample in a study of blood T cell repertoires in COVID-19. Libraries were prepared by immunoSEQ multiplex PCR; TCRdb keeps only in-frame clonotypes and omits some of them. Here the sample spans roughly 400,000 clones, less than 95% being singletons. Input material: PBMCs or T cells enriched from blood (not recorded which). The receptors derive from a man aged 18 to 29 who had recovered from COVID-19.

This clone came up once. V is TRBV19 and J is TRBJ2-5, with TRBD1 as a possible D gene (6 bases). V lost 3 bases and J 2 bases, leaving 19 bases between the germline ends. Germline loops: CDR1 LNHDA, CDR2 SQIVND (reference sequence). The CDR3 extends over 17 amino acids. The chain's CDR3 is CASSILQRGIQQETQYF. The CDR3 DNA follows: TGTGCCAGTAGTATCCTTCAGAGGGGGATTCAGCAAGAGACCCAGTACTTC.

J is TRBJ2-2 and V is TRBV1; TRBD2, as called in the table, went unchecked against the DNA. TRBV1 has pseudogene status. The CDR3 sequence is 14 residues long. CDR3 bases: TGCACCAGCAGCCCACTAGCGGGAGTTAGGGAGCTGTTTTTT. Amino acid sequence: CTSSPLAGVRELFF.

A single count supports this clone. The V and J genes are TRBV7-8 and TRBJ2-5, with D maybe TRBD1 (6 bases). Between the trimmed V and J ends, which lost 6 bases and 5 bases, there was a span of 16 bases. CDR3 length: 14 amino acids. The germline V gene encodes CDR1 SGHVS and CDR2 FQNEAQ. The CDR3 is CASSNYRDEETQYF. The CDR3 nucleotides are TGTGCCAGCAGTAACTACAGGGACGAGGAGACCCAGTACTTC.

This chain links TRBV5-1 with TRBJ2-7; 9 positions match TRBD2. The trim removed 0 bases at V and 2 bases at J, leaving 3 bases unmatched. CDR1 and CDR2 (germline): SGHRS, YFSETQ. The CDR3 is 15 amino acids. CDR3 region: CASSLGLAAAYEQYF. DNA for the CDR3: TGCGCCAGCAGCTTGGGACTAGCGGCCGCCTACGAGCAGTACTTC.

This chain uses TRBV28 with TRBJ1-2; TRBD1 matches at 10 bases. This CDR3 is built from 14 residues. V lost 6 bases and J lost 8; bases outside the gene matches: 9. Germline V gene sequence: CDR1 MDHEN, CDR2 SYDVKM. CDR3 protein: CASRPGQGIFGYTF. In nucleotides, the CDR3 is TGTGCCAGCAGGCCGGGACAGGGGATATTCGGCTACACCTTC.